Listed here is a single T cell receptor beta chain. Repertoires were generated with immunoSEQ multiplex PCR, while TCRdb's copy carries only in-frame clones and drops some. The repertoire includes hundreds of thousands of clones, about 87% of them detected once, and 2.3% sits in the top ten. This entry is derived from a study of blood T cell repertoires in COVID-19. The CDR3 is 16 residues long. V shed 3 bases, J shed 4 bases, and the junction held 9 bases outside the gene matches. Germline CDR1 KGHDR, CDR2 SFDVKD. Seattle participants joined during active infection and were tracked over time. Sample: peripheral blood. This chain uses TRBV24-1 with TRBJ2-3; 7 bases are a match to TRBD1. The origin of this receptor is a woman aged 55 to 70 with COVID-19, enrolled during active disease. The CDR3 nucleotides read TGTGCCACCAGTGATCCTCACAGGGGTTTCTCAGATACGCAGTATTTT. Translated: CATSDPHRGFSDTQYF.